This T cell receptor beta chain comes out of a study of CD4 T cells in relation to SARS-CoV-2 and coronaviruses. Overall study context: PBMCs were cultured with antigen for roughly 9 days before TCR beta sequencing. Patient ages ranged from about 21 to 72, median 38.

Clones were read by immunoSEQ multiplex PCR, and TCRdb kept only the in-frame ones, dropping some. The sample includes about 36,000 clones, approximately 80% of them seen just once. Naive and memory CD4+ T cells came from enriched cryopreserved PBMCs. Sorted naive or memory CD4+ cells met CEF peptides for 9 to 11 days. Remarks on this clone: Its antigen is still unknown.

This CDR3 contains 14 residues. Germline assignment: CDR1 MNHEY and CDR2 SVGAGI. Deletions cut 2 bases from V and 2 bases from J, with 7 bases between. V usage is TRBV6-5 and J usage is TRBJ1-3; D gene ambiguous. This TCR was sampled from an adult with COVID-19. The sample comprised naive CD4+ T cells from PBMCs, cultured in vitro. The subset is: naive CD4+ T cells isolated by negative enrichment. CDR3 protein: CASSYSSAGNTIYF. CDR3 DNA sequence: TGTGCCAGCAGTTACAGCAGCGCTGGAAACACCATATATTTT.